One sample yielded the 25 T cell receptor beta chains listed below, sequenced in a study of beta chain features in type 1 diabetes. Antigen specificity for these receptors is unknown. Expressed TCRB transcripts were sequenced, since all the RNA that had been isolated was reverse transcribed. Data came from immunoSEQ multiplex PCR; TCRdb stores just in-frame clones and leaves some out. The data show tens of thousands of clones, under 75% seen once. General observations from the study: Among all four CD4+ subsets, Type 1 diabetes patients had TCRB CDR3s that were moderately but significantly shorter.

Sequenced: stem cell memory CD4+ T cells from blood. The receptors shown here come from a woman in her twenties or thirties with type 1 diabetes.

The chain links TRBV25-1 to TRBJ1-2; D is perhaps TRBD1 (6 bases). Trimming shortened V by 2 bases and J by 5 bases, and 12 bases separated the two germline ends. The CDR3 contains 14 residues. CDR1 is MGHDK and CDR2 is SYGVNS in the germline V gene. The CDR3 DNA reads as TGTGCCAGCAGTGAACCGGCACAGGGTTATGGCTACACCTTC. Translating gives CASSEPAQGYGYTF.

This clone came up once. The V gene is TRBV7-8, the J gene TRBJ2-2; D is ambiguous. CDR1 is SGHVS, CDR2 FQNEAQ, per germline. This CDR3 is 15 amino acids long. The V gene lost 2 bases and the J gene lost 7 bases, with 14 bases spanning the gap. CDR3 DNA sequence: TGTGCCAGCAGCTTAAGTCTGACCCTAGGCGGGGAGCTGTTTTTT. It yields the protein CASSLSLTLGGELFF. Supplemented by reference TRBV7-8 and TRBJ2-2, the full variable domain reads GAGVSQSPRYKVAKRGQDVALRCDPISGHVSLFWYQQALGQGPEFLTYFQNEAQLDKSGLPSDRFFAERPEGSVSTLKIQRTQQEDSAVYLCASSLSLTLGGELFFGEGSRLTVL.

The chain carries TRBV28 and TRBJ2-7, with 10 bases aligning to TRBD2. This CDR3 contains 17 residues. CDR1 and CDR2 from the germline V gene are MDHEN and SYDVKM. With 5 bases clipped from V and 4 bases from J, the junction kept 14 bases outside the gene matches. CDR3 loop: CASSPYLRLAGPYEQYF. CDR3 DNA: TGTGCCAGCAGTCCGTACCTGAGACTAGCGGGCCCGTACGAGCAGTACTTC.

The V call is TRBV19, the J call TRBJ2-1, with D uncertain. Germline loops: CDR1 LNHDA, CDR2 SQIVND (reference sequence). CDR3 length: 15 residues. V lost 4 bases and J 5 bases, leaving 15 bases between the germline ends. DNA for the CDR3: TGTGCCAGTAGTAAGCGCCTCGGGTCCCACAATGAGCAGTTCTTC. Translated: CASSKRLGSHNEQFF.

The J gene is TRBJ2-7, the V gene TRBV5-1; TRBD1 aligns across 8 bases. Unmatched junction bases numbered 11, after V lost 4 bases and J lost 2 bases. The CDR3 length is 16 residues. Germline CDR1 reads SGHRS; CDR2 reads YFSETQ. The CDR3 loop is CASSPGTGGNTYEQYF. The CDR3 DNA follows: TGCGCCAGCAGCCCAGGGACAGGAGGGAACACCTACGAGCAGTACTTC.

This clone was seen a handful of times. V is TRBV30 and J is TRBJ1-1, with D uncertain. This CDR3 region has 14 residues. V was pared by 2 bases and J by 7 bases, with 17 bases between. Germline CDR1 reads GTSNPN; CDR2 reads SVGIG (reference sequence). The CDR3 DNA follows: TGTGCCTGGAGTCCCGGCCTCTCGGAGAATGAAGCTTTCTTT. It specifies CAWSPGLSENEAFF.

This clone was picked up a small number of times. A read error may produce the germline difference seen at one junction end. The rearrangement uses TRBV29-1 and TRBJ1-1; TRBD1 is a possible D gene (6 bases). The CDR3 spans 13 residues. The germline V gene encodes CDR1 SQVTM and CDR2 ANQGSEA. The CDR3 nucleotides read TGCAGCGCAAGGGACACCTTGAAGACTGAAGCTTTCTTT. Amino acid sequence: CSARDTLKTEAFF.

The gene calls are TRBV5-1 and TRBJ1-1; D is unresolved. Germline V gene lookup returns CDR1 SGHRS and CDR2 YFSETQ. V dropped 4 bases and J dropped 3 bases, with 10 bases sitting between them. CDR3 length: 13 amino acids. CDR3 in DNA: TGCGCCAGCAGCCGGTCGGTGGACACTGAAGCTTTCTTT. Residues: CASSRSVDTEAFF.

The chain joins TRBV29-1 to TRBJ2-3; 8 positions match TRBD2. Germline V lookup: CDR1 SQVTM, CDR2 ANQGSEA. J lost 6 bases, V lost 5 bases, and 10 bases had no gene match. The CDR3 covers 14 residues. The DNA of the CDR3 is TGCAGCGTTACCCCGGGACTAGAAGTTGATACGCAGTATTTT. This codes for CSVTPGLEVDTQYF.

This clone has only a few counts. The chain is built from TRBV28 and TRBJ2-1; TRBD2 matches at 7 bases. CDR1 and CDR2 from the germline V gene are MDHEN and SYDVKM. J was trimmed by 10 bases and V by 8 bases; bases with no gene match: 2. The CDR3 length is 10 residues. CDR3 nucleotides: TGTGCCAGCGGACTAGAGGAGCAGTTCTTC. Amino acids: CASGLEEQFF.

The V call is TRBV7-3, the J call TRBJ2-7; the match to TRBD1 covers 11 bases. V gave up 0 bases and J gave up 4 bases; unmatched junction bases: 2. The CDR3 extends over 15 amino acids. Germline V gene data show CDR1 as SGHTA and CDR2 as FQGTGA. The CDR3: CASSLTGTGGYEQYF. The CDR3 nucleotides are TGTGCCAGCAGCTTAACGGGGACAGGGGGATACGAGCAGTACTTC.

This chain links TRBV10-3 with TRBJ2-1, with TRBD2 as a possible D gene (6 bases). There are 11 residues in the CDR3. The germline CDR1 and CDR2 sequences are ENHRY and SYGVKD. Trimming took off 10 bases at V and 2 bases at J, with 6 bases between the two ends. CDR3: CATGAYNEQFF. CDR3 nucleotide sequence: TGTGCCACGGGGGCCTACAATGAGCAGTTCTTC.

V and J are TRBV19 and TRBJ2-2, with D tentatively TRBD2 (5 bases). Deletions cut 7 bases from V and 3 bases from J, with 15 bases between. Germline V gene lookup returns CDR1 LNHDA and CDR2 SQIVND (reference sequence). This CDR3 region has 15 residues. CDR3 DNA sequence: TGTGCCAGTACCCCCCTTCGGGATTACACCGGGGAGCTGTTTTTT. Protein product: CASTPLRDYTGELFF.

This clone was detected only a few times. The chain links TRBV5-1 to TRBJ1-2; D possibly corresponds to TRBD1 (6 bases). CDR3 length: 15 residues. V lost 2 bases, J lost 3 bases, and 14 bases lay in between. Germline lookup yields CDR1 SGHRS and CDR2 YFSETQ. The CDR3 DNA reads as TGCGCCAGCAGCTTTAACGGGGGGCGCGACTATGGCTACACCTTC. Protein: CASSFNGGRDYGYTF.

CDR3 amino acids: CAWSRVGSNQPQHF. The CDR3, as DNA: TGTGCCTGGAGCCGAGTTGGTAGCAATCAGCCCCAGCATTTT. This chain links TRBV30 with TRBJ1-5; D remains ambiguous. This CDR3 is built from 14 residues. Germline values: CDR1 GTSNPN, CDR2 SVGIG (reference sequence). V lost 3 bases, J lost 0 bases, and 9 bases lay in between.

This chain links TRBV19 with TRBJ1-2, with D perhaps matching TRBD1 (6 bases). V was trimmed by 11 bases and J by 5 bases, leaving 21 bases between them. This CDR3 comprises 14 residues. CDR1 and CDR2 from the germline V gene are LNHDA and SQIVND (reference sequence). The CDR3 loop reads CACKQGAGEYGYTF. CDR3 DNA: TGTGCCTGCAAACAAGGGGCAGGGGAGTATGGCTACACCTTC.

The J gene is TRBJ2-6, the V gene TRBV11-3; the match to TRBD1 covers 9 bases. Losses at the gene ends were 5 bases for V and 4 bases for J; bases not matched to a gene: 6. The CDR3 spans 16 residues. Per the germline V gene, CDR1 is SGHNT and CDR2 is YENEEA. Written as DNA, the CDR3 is TGTGCCAGCAGCCACGGGACAGGGTCCGGGGCCAACGTCCTGACTTTC. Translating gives CASSHGTGSGANVLTF.

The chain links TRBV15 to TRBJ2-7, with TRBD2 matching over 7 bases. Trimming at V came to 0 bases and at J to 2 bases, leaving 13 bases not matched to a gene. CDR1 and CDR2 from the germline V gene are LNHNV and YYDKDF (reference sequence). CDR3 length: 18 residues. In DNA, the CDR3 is TGTGCCACCAGCAGAGAACGCCCAATTAGCGGGTTCGCCTACGAGCAGTACTTC. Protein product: CATSRERPISGFAYEQYF.

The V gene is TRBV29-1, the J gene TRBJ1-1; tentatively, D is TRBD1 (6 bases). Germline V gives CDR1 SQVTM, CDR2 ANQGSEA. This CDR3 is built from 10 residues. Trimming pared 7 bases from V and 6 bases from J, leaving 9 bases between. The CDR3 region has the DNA TGCAGCGCAACAGGGCCTGAAGCTTTCTTT. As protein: CSATGPEAFF.

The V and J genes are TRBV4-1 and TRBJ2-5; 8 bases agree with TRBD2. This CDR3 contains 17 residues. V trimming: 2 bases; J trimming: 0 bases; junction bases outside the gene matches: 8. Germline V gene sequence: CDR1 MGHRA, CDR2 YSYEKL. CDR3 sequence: CASSQILAGSYQETQYF. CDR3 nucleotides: TGCGCCAGCAGCCAAATTTTAGCGGGGAGTTACCAAGAGACCCAGTACTTC.

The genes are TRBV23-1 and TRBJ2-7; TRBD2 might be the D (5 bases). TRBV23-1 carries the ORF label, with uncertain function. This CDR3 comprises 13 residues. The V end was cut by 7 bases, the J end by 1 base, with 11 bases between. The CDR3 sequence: CASTKLVSYEQYF. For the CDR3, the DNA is TGCGCCAGCACTAAACTAGTTTCCTACGAGCAGTACTTC.

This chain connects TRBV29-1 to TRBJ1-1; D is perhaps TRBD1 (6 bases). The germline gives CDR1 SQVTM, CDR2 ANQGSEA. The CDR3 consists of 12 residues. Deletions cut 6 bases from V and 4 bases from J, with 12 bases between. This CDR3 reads CSVQGSSTEAFF. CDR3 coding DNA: TGCAGCGTGCAGGGGTCCAGCACTGAAGCTTTCTTT.

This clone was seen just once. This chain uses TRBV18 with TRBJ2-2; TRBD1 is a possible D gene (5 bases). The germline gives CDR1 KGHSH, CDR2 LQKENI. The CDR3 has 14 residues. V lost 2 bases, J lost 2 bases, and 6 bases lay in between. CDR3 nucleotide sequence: TGTGCCAGCTCACCAGACAGAAACACCGGGGAGCTGTTTTTT. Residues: CASSPDRNTGELFF.

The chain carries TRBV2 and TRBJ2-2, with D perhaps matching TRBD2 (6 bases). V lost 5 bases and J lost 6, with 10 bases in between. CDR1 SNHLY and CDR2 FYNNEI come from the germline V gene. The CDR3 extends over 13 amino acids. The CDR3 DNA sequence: TGTGCCAGCAGTACTAGCATCCCCGGGGAGCTGTTTTTT. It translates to CASSTSIPGELFF.

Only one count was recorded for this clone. The CDR3 is CASSLLAGTTDTQYF. In DNA form, the CDR3 reads TGTGCCAGCAGCCTACTAGCGGGAACCACAGATACGCAGTATTTT. The chain recombines TRBV9 with TRBJ2-3; 10 bases are shared with TRBD2. This CDR3 contains 15 residues. Germline V lookup: CDR1 SGDLS, CDR2 YYNGEE. The junction had 4 bases not matched to a gene; V was cut back by 4 bases and J by 2 bases.